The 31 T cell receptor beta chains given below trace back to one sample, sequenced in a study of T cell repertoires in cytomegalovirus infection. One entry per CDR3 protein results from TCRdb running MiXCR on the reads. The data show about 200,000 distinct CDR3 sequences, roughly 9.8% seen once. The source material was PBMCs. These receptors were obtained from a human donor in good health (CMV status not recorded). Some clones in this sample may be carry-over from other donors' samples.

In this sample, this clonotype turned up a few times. The CDR3 region is CAIRLDRDTEAFF. CDR3 bases: TGTGCCATCAGGCTAGACAGGGACACTGAAGCTTTCTTT. The chain joins TRBV10-3 to TRBJ1-1, with 7 bases lining up with TRBD1. The CDR3 covers 13 residues. V gave up 6 bases and J gave up 3 bases; unmatched junction bases: 4. Germline lookup yields CDR1 ENHRY and CDR2 SYGVKD.

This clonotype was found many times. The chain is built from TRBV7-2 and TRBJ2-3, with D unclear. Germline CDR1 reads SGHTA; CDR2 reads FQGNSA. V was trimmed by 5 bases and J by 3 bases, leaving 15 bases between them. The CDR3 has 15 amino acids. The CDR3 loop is CASSRPVGQTDTQYF. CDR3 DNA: TGTGCCAGCAGCAGACCCGTTGGGCAGACAGATACGCAGTATTTT.

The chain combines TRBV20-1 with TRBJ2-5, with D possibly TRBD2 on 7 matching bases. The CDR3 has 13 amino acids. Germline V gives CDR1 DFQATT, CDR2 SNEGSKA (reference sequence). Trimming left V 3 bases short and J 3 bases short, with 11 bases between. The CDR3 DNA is TGCAGTGCTAGTGGGGGGGCGGAAGAGACCCAGTACTTC. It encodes CSASGGAEETQYF.

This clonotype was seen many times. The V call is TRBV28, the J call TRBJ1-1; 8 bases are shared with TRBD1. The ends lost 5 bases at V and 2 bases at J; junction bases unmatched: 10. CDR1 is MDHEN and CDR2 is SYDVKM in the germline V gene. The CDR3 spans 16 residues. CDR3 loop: CASSKTGGRGNTEAFF. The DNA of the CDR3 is TGTGCCAGCAGTAAAACAGGGGGTCGGGGCAACACTGAAGCTTTCTTT.

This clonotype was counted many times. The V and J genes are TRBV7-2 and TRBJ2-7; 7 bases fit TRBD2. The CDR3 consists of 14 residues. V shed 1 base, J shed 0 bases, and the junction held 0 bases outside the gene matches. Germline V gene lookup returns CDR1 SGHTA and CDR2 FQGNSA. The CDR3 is CASSLGTSSYEQYF. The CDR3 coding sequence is TGTGCCAGCAGCTTAGGGACTAGCTCCTACGAGCAGTACTTC.

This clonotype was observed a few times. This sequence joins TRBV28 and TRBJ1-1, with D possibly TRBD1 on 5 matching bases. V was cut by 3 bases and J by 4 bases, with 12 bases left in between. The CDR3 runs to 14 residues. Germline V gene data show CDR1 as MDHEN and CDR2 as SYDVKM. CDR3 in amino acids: CASSFGVGGTEAFF. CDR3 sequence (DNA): TGTGCCAGCAGTTTCGGAGTCGGGGGCACTGAAGCTTTCTTT. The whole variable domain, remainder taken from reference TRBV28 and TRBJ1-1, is DVKVTQSSRYLVKRTGEKVFLECVQDMDHENMFWYRQDPGLGLRLIYFSYDVKMKEKGDIPEGYSVSREKKERFSLILESASTNQTSMYLCASSFGVGGTEAFFGQGTRLTVV.

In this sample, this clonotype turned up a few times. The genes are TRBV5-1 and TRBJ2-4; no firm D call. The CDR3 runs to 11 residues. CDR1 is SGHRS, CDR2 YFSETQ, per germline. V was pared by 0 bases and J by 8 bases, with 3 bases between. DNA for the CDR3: TGCGCCAGCAGCTTGGACGACATTCAGTACTTC. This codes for CASSLDDIQYF.

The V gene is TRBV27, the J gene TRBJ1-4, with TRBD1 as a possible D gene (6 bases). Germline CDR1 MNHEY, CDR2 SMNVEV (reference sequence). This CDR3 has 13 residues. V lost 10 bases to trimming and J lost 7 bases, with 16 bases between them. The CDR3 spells CATRRGTAEKLFF. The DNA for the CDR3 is TGTGCCACTCGAAGGGGGACCGCTGAAAAACTGTTTTTT.

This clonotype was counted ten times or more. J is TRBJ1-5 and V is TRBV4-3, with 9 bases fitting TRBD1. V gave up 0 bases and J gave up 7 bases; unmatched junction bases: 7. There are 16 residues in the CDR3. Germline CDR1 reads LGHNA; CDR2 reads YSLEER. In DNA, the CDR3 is TGCGCCAGCAGCCAAGATTGGGGACAGGGAAGACAGCCCCAGCATTTT. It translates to CASSQDWGQGRQPQHF.

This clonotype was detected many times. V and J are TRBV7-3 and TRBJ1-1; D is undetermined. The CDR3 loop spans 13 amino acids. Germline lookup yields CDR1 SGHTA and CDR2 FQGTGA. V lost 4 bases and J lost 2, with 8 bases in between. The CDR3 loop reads CASSSGSNTEAFF. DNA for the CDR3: TGTGCCAGCAGCTCGGGTTCTAACACTGAAGCTTTCTTT.

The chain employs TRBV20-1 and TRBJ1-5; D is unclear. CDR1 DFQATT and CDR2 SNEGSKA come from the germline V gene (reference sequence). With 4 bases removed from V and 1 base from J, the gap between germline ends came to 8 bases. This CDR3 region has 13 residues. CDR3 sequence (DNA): TGCAGTGCTAAGAACTCGAGCAATCAGCCCCAGCATTTT. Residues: CSAKNSSNQPQHF.

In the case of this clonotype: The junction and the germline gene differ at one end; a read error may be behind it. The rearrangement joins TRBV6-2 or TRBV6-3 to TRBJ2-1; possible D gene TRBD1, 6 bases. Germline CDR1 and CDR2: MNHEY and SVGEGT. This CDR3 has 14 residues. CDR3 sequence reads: CASSSTPQGNEQSF. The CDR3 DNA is TGTGCCAGCAGTTCAACCCCACAGGGTAATGAGCAGTCCTTC.

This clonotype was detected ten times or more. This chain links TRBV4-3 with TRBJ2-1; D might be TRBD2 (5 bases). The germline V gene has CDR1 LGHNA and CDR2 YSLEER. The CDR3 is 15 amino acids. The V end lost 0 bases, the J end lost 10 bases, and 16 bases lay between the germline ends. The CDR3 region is CASSQEVSRSGEQFF. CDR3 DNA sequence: TGCGCCAGCAGCCAAGAGGTCTCCCGATCGGGGGAGCAGTTCTTC.

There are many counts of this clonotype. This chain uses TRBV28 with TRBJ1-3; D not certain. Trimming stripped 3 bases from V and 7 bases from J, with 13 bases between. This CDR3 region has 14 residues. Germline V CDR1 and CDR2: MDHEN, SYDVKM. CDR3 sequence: CASSFTRAANTIYF. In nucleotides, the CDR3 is TGTGCCAGCAGTTTTACGAGGGCGGCCAACACCATATATTTT.

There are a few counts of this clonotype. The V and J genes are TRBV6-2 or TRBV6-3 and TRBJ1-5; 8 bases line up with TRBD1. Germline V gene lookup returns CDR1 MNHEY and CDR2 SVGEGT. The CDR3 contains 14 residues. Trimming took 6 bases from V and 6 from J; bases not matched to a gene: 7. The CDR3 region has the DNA TGTGCCAGCAGGCCCACAGGGGGTGGTCAGCCCCAGCATTTT. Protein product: CASRPTGGGQPQHF.

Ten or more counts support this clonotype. CDR3 in amino acids: CASSLASGANSPLHF. The CDR3 bases are TGTGCCAGCAGCTTAGCGTCGGGGGCGAACTCACCCCTCCACTTT. The genes are TRBV7-2 and TRBJ1-6; tentatively, D is TRBD1 (6 bases). V gave up 0 bases and J gave up 10 bases, with 13 bases separating them. Germline V lookup: CDR1 SGHTA, CDR2 FQGNSA. This CDR3 contains 15 residues.

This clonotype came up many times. The CDR3 loop is CASSLDGQDHSGNTIYF. CDR3 DNA: TGTGCCAGCAGCTTAGATGGGCAGGACCACTCTGGAAACACCATATATTTT. This chain connects TRBV7-2 to TRBJ1-3; D not resolved. The CDR3 totals 17 residues. Per germline, CDR1 SGHTA and CDR2 FQGNSA. The ends were cut back, 1 base at V and 0 bases at J, with 13 bases in the middle.

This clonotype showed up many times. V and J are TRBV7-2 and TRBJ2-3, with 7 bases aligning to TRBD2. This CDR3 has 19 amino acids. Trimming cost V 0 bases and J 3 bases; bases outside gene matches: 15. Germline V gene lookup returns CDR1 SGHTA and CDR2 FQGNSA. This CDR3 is CASSLAPAGRGGETDTQYF. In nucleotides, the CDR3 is TGTGCCAGCAGCTTAGCGCCCGCGGGACGGGGAGGGGAGACAGATACGCAGTATTTT. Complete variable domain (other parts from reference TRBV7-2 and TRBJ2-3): GAGVSQSPSNKVTEKGKDVELRCDPISGHTALYWYRQSLGQGLEFLIYFQGNSAPDKSGLPSDRFSAERTGGSVSTLTIQRTQQEDSAVYLCASSLAPAGRGGETDTQYFGPGTRLTVL.

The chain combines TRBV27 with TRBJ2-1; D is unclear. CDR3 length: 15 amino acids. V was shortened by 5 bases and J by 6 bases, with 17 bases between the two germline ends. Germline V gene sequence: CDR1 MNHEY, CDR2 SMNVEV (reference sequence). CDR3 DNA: TGTGCCAGCAGTCTCTTATACGACCTCCTCAATGAGCAGTTCTTC. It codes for CASSLLYDLLNEQFF.

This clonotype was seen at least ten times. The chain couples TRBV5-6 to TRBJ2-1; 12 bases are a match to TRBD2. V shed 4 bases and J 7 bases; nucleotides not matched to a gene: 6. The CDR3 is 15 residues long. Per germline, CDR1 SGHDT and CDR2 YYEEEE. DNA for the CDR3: TGTGCCAGCAGCCAGCCTAGCGGGAGGGCGAATGAGCAGTTCTTC. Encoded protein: CASSQPSGRANEQFF.

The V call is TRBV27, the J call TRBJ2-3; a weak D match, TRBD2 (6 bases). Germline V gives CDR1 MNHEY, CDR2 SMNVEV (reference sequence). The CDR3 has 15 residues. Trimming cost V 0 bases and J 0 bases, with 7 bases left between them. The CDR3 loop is CASSLSGRSTDTQYF. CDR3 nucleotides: TGTGCCAGCAGTTTATCAGGGAGGAGCACAGATACGCAGTATTTT.

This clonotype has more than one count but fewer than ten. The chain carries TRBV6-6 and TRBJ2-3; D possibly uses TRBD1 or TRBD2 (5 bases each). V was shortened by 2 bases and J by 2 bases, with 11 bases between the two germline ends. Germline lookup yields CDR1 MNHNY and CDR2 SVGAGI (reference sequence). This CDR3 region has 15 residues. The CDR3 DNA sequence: TGTGCCAGCAGTTACGCACCGGGGCCCACAGATACGCAGTATTTT. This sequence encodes CASSYAPGPTDTQYF.

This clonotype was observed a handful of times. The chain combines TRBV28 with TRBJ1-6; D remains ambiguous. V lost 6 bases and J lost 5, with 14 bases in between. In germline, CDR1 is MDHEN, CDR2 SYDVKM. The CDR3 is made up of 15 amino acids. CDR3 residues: CASSRAGLDNSPLHF. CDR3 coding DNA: TGTGCCAGCAGCCGAGCAGGACTCGATAATTCACCCCTCCACTTT.

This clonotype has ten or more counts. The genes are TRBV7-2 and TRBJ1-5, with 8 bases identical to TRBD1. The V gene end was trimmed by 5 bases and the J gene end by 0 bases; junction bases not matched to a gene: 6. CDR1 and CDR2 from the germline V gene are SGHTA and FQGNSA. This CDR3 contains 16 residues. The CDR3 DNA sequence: TGTGCCAGCAGCCTCGGGACAGGTCCTAGCAATCAGCCCCAGCATTTT. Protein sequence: CASSLGTGPSNQPQHF.

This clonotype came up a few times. The CDR3 nucleotides are TGTGCCAGCAGACTGCGACTAGCGGGAGCTACTTACAATGAGCAGTTCTTC. Residues: CASRLRLAGATYNEQFF. The chain links TRBV2 to TRBJ2-1; 12 bases map to TRBD2. The V gene end was trimmed by 6 bases and the J gene end by 4 bases; junction bases not matched to a gene: 10. The germline CDR1 and CDR2 sequences are SNHLY and FYNNEI. This CDR3 comprises 17 residues.

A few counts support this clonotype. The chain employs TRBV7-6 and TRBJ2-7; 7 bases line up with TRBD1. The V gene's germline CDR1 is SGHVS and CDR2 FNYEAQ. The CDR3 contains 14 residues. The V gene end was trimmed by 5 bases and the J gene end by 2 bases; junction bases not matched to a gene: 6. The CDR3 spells CASSGRQGAYEQYF. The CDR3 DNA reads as TGTGCCAGCAGCGGACGACAGGGCGCCTACGAGCAGTACTTC.

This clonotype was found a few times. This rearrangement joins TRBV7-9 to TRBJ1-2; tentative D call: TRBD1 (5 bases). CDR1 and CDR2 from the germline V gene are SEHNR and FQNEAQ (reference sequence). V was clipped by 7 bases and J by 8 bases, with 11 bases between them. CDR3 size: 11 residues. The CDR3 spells CASTETVGYTF. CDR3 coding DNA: TGTGCCAGCACCGAGACAGTCGGCTACACCTTC.

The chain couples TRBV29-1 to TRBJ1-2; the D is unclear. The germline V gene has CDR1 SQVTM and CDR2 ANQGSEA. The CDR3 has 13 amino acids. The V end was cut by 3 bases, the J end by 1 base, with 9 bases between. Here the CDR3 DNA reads TGCAGCGTTGATTCGAAGCTTAACTATGGCTACACCTTC. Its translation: CSVDSKLNYGYTF.

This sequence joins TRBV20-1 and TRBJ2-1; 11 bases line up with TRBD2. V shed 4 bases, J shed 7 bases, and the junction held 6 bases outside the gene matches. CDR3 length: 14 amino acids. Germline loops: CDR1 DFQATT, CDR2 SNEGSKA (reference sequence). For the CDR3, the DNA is TGCAGTGCTATTACTAGCGGGAGCTATAATGAGCAGTTCTTC. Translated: CSAITSGSYNEQFF.

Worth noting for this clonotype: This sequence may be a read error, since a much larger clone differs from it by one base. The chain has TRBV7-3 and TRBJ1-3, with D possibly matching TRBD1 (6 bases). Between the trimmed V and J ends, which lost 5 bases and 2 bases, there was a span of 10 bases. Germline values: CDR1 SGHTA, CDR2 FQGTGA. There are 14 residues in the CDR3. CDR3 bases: TGTGCCAGCAGCGCACAGGGAGCTGGAAACACCATATATTTT. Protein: CASSAQGAGNTIYF.

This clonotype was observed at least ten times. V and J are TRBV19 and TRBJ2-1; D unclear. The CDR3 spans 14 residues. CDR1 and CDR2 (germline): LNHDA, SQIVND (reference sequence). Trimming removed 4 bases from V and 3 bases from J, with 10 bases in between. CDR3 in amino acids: CASSRQAYYNEQFF. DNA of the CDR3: TGTGCCAGTAGTAGGCAGGCGTACTACAATGAGCAGTTCTTC.